These 27 T cell receptor beta chains were sequenced from one sample in a study of shared clonotypes between healthy human individuals. TCRdb's copy holds only in-frame clones and misses some; the assay was immunoSEQ multiplex PCR. The table lists about 960,000 clones, approximately 80% of them singletons, with nearly 1.5% in the top ten. The sequenced sample was memory CD4+ T cells sorted from blood. This sample's subset: CD45RA-negative fraction. The receptors stem from a man between 18 and 29 years old in good health.

The sample holds one count of this clone. The chain combines TRBV6-6 with TRBJ2-4, with TRBD2 identical over 10 bases. Unmatched junction bases numbered 2, after V lost 5 bases and J lost 1 base. The V gene's germline CDR1 is MNHNY and CDR2 SVGAGI (reference sequence). This CDR3 region has 15 residues. CDR3 sequence reads: CASSLGLAAKNIQYF. In nucleotides, the CDR3 is TGTGCCAGCAGTCTGGGACTAGCGGCCAAAAACATTCAGTACTTC.

The chain joins TRBV11-2 to TRBJ2-5; D is ambiguous. The V end was cut by 0 bases, the J end by 5 bases, with 13 bases between. The CDR3 consists of 15 residues. Germline lookup yields CDR1 SGHAT and CDR2 FQNNGV. The CDR3, as DNA: TGTGCCAGCAGCTTAGACCAGTTTGGGCGGGAGACCCAGTACTTC. It encodes CASSLDQFGRETQYF. Full variable domain (missing parts from reference TRBV11-2 and TRBJ2-5): EAGVAQSPRYKIIEKRQSVAFWCNPISGHATLYWYQQILGQGPKLLIQFQNNGVVDDSQLPKDRFSAERLKGVDSTLKIQPAKLEDSAVYLCASSLDQFGRETQYFGPGTRLLVL.

The chain uses TRBV2 and TRBJ1-1, with a tentative D call TRBD1 (6 bases). The CDR3 is 15 amino acids. The germline V gene encodes CDR1 SNHLY and CDR2 FYNNEI. The V end was cut by 6 bases, the J end by 0 bases, with 14 bases between. CDR3 DNA: TGTGCCAGCAGGGTCTTACAGGGCATGAACACTGAAGCTTTCTTT. Translated: CASRVLQGMNTEAFF.

This clone has more than one count but fewer than ten. Other DNA sequences within the sample encode an identical CDR3. The V call is TRBV7-2, the J call TRBJ1-5; D is unresolved. The V gene lost 5 bases and the J gene lost 2 bases, with 10 bases spanning the gap. This CDR3 spans 14 amino acids. CDR1 and CDR2 from the germline V gene are SGHTA and FQGNSA. The CDR3 DNA reads TGTGCCAGCAGCCAAGACTCGGGCAATCAGCCCCAGCATTTT. Amino acids: CASSQDSGNQPQHF. Based on the CDR3 plus reference TRBV7-2 and TRBJ1-5, the full variable domain is GAGVSQSPSNKVTEKGKDVELRCDPISGHTALYWYRQSLGQGLEFLIYFQGNSAPDKSGLPSDRFSAERTGGSVSTLTIQRTQQEDSAVYLCASSQDSGNQPQHFGDGTRLSIL.

V and J are TRBV5-4 and TRBJ1-3; no reliable D call. Germline V CDR1 and CDR2: SGHNT, YYREEE (reference sequence). The CDR3 is made up of 14 amino acids. The V gene lost 0 bases and the J gene lost 8 bases, with 12 bases spanning the gap. CDR3 in amino acids: CASSLGNTRDTIYF. DNA of the CDR3: TGTGCCAGCAGCTTGGGGAACACCCGGGACACCATATATTTT.

This clone was seen only once. CDR3 amino acids: CAWRFKGAGGELFF. The CDR3 bases are TGTGCCTGGAGATTTAAGGGGGCTGGCGGGGAGCTGTTTTTT. This rearrangement joins TRBV30 to TRBJ2-2, with 7 bases lining up with TRBD1. The CDR3 contains 14 residues. V gave up 3 bases and J gave up 7 bases; unmatched junction bases: 8. CDR1 and CDR2 from the germline V gene are GTSNPN and SVGIG (reference sequence).

The rearrangement uses TRBV29-1 and TRBJ1-2; D is ambiguous. The V and J ends lost 5 bases and 4 bases respectively, with 14 bases between them. This CDR3 contains 13 residues. Germline V gives CDR1 SQVTM, CDR2 ANQGSEA. DNA of the CDR3: TGCAGCGTTATTCTAGGGCGGGCCTATGGCTACACCTTC. Amino acids: CSVILGRAYGYTF.

This chain uses TRBV9 with TRBJ1-3; D gene ambiguous. Trimming cost V 0 bases and J 0 bases, with 13 bases left between them. This CDR3 is 17 amino acids long. Germline V CDR1 and CDR2: SGDLS, YYNGEE. CDR3 nucleotide sequence: TGTGCCAGCAGCGTAGGAAGCCTAGGCTCCTCTGGAAACACCATATATTTT. Its translation: CASSVGSLGSSGNTIYF. Full variable domain (missing parts from reference TRBV9 and TRBJ1-3): DSGVTQTPKHLITATGQRVTLRCSPRSGDLSVYWYQQSLDQGLQFLIQYYNGEERAKGNILERFSAQQFPDLHSELNLSSLELGDSALYFCASSVGSLGSSGNTIYFGEGSWLTVV.

Relative to its sample, this clone is medium-sized. This CDR3 is also generated by other DNA sequences in the sample. The chain is built from TRBV6-4 and TRBJ1-6; D unresolved. This CDR3 spans 14 amino acids. V lost 4 bases, J lost 7 bases, and 11 bases lay in between. Germline V CDR1 and CDR2: MRHNA, SNTAGT. The CDR3 DNA is TGTGCCAGCAGTGCCAGTCCCGGGAATTCACCCCTCCACTTT. This gives the protein CASSASPGNSPLHF.

This chain links TRBV5-1 with TRBJ2-6, with D uncertain. CDR1 and CDR2 (germline): SGHRS, YFSETQ. The V end lost 4 bases, the J end lost 2 bases, and 10 bases lay between the germline ends. The CDR3 runs 15 residues. The CDR3: CASSQSGPGANVLTF. DNA of the CDR3: TGCGCCAGCAGCCAAAGTGGACCTGGGGCCAACGTCCTGACTTTC.

This rearrangement joins TRBV4-1 to TRBJ2-1; D is ambiguous. The CDR3 contains 16 residues. V lost 0 bases and J 7 bases, leaving 16 bases between the germline ends. CDR1 MGHRA and CDR2 YSYEKL come from the germline V gene. The DNA of the CDR3 is TGCGCCAGCAGCCAAGAGCAACGGACGATTTGGAATGAGCAGTTCTTC. This codes for CASSQEQRTIWNEQFF.

The chain employs TRBV7-8 and TRBJ2-5; TRBD2 is a possible D gene (6 bases). V shed 8 bases and J shed 6 bases, with 25 bases lying between them. Per germline, CDR1 SGHVS and CDR2 FQNEAQ. The CDR3 is made up of 16 amino acids. This CDR3 reads CASPVRLASAGKTQYF. CDR3 DNA sequence: TGTGCCAGCCCGGTTCGGCTAGCCTCCGCGGGGAAGACCCAGTACTTC. Filled out from reference TRBV7-8 and TRBJ2-5, the complete variable domain reads GAGVSQSPRYKVAKRGQDVALRCDPISGHVSLFWYQQALGQGPEFLTYFQNEAQLDKSGLPSDRFFAERPEGSVSTLKIQRTQQEDSAVYLCASPVRLASAGKTQYFGPGTRLLVL.

This rearrangement joins TRBV19 to TRBJ1-5; D is unclear. Germline V CDR1 and CDR2: LNHDA, SQIVND (reference sequence). The CDR3 runs to 14 residues. Trimming shortened V by 7 bases and J by 2 bases, and 12 bases separated the two germline ends. CDR3 nucleotides: TGTGCCAGTAAAAAATGGGAGGGCAATCAGCCCCAGCATTTT. It yields the protein CASKKWEGNQPQHF.

This rearrangement joins TRBV2 to TRBJ2-5; no clear D. V gave up 6 bases and J gave up 6 bases, with 5 bases separating them. The CDR3 runs to 10 residues. Germline CDR1 reads SNHLY; CDR2 reads FYNNEI. The CDR3 loop reads CASREKTQYF. The CDR3 DNA reads as TGTGCCAGCAGGGAAAAGACCCAGTACTTC. Full variable domain (missing parts from reference TRBV2 and TRBJ2-5): EPEVTQTPSHQVTQMGQEVILRCVPISNHLYFYWYRQILGQKVEFLVSFYNNEISEKSEIFDDQFSVERPDGSNFTLKIRSTKLEDSAMYFCASREKTQYFGPGTRLLVL.

This chain joins TRBV9 and TRBJ2-2; D might be TRBD1 (6 bases). The V gene lost 1 base and the J gene lost 0 bases, with 10 bases spanning the gap. The germline V gene encodes CDR1 SGDLS and CDR2 YYNGEE. The CDR3 is made up of 16 amino acids. Written as DNA, the CDR3 is TGTGCCAGCAGCGTAATGGGGGCATCGAACACCGGGGAGCTGTTTTTT. Its protein product is CASSVMGASNTGELFF.

The gene calls are TRBV18 and TRBJ1-1; 8 nucleotides agree with TRBD1. Germline V gene sequence: CDR1 KGHSH, CDR2 LQKENI. Trimming at V came to 3 bases and at J to 1 base, leaving 4 bases not matched to a gene. This CDR3 contains 15 residues. The CDR3 here is CASSPTGAQNTEAFF. In nucleotides, the CDR3 is TGTGCCAGCTCACCGACAGGGGCCCAGAACACTGAAGCTTTCTTT.

The chain links TRBV19 to TRBJ1-4; 7 bases line up with TRBD1. Looked up from germline, CDR1 is LNHDA and CDR2 is SQIVND (reference sequence). V shed 4 bases and J 5 bases; nucleotides not matched to a gene: 7. There are 15 residues in the CDR3. The CDR3 spells CASSTAGQLNEKLFF. The DNA for the CDR3 is TGTGCCAGTAGTACAGCGGGACAGTTAAATGAAAAACTGTTTTTT.

As to this clone: The identical CDR3 is also encoded by other nucleotide sequences in the sample. The CDR3 DNA follows: TGTGCCAGCAGTTCGGAGGGCTTGGCAGATACGCAGTATTTT. It translates to CASSSEGLADTQYF. V gene TRBV7-9 combines with J gene TRBJ2-3; maybe TRBD2 (6 bases). The germline V and J ends were trimmed by 6 bases and 4 bases, with 14 bases remaining between them. The CDR3 length is 14 residues. Germline V gives CDR1 SEHNR, CDR2 FQNEAQ (reference sequence). The whole variable domain, remainder taken from reference TRBV7-9 and TRBJ2-3, is DTGVSQNPRHKITKRGQNVTFRCDPISEHNRLYWYRQTLGQGPEFLTYFQNEAQLEKSRLLSDRFSAERPKGSFSTLEIQRTEQGDSAMYLCASSSEGLADTQYFGPGTRLTVL.

The V gene is TRBV2, the J gene TRBJ2-2; 8 nucleotides match TRBD1. CDR1 is SNHLY, CDR2 FYNNEI, per germline. With V trimmed by 5 bases and J by 1 base, 6 bases remained unmatched. CDR3 length: 16 residues. The CDR3 region is CASSFQGTGNTGELFF. The CDR3, as DNA: TGTGCCAGCAGTTTCCAAGGGACAGGGAACACCGGGGAGCTGTTTTTT.

V gene TRBV7-9 combines with J gene TRBJ1-1; no reliable D call. The CDR3 extends over 13 amino acids. V was pared by 5 bases and J by 6 bases, with 13 bases between. The germline CDR1 and CDR2 sequences are SEHNR and FQNEAQ (reference sequence). In nucleotides, the CDR3 is TGTGCCAGCAGCCCCCGGGCAGGATCTGAAGCTTTCTTT. Translating gives CASSPRAGSEAFF.

The chain uses TRBV4-1 and TRBJ2-3, with 9 bases that match TRBD2. The CDR3 runs 18 residues. Trimming cost V 3 bases and J 4 bases; bases outside gene matches: 14. Germline CDR1 reads MGHRA; CDR2 reads YSYEKL. CDR3 amino acids: CASSQTPLAGYWADTQYF. The CDR3 DNA is TGCGCCAGCAGCCAGACGCCTCTAGCGGGATATTGGGCAGATACGCAGTATTTT.

This rearrangement joins TRBV6-5 to TRBJ2-7, with 11 bases lining up with TRBD1. CDR3 length: 15 amino acids. The germline gives CDR1 MNHEY, CDR2 SVGAGI. The V gene end was trimmed by 4 bases and the J gene end by 5 bases; junction bases not matched to a gene: 7. The CDR3 spells CASSFRGTGGHEQYF. The CDR3 region has the DNA TGTGCCAGCAGTTTTCGCGGGACAGGGGGGCACGAGCAGTACTTC.

The J gene is TRBJ1-6, the V gene TRBV27; 9 bases are a match to TRBD1. Trimming cost V 2 bases and J 3 bases; bases outside gene matches: 8. Germline CDR1 MNHEY, CDR2 SMNVEV (reference sequence). This CDR3 comprises 18 residues. CDR3 region: CASSLSGQGFGYNSPLHF. CDR3 DNA: TGTGCCAGCAGTTTAAGCGGACAGGGGTTTGGCTATAATTCACCCCTCCACTTT.

The chain combines TRBV6-6 with TRBJ2-2; D is uncertain. V was pared by 0 bases and J by 0 bases, with 8 bases between. The CDR3 runs 16 residues. Per germline, CDR1 MNHNY and CDR2 SVGAGI (reference sequence). Written as DNA, the CDR3 is TGTGCCAGCAGTTACTCAGTAGAGCCGAACACCGGGGAGCTGTTTTTT. Protein product: CASSYSVEPNTGELFF.

The rearrangement uses TRBV19 and TRBJ2-7; D gene uncertain. The length of the CDR3 is 9 residues. Germline assignment: CDR1 LNHDA and CDR2 SQIVND (reference sequence). Trimming took off 11 bases at V and 7 bases at J, with 9 bases between the two ends. The CDR3 region has the DNA TGTGCCGCCCCATCAGAGCAGTACTTC. Amino acids: CAAPSEQYF.

The CDR3 here is CAISEETGGGTLHF. CDR3 nucleotide sequence: TGTGCCATCAGTGAGGAGACAGGGGGCGGCACCCTCCACTTT. This chain links TRBV10-3 with TRBJ1-6, with 10 positions matching TRBD1. CDR3 length: 14 residues. V lost 2 bases to trimming and J lost 14 bases; unmatched junction nucleotides: 6. The germline V gene encodes CDR1 ENHRY and CDR2 SYGVKD.

The J gene is TRBJ1-2, the V gene TRBV28; 8 bases line up with TRBD1. There are 16 residues in the CDR3. Germline values: CDR1 MDHEN, CDR2 SYDVKM. Germline trimming cut 3 bases from V and 8 bases from J; bases unmatched to any gene: 14. The CDR3 here is CASSFGFVGTGKGYTF. CDR3 in DNA: TGTGCCAGCAGTTTTGGATTTGTCGGGACAGGAAAGGGCTACACCTTC.